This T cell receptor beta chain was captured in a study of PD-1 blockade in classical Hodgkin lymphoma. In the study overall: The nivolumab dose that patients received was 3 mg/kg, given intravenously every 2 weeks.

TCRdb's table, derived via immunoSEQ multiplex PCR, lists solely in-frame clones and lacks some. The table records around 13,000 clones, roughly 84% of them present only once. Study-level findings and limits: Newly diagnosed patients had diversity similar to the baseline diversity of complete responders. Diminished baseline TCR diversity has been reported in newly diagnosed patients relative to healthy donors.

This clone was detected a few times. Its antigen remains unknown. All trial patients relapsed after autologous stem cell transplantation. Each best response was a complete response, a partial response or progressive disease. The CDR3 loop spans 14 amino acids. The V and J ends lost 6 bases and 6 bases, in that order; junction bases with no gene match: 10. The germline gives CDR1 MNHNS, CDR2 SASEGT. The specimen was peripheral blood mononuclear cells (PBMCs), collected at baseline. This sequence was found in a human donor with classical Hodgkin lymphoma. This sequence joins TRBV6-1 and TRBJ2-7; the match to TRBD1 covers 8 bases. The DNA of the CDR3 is TGTGCCAGCAGGGAGGACAGGGCCACTCTCGAGCAGTACTTC. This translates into CASREDRATLEQYF.